One sample yielded the 8 T cell receptor beta chains listed below, sequenced in a study of T cells in Graves' hyperthyroidism and ophthalmopathy. RNA transcripts served as the template for amplifying TCR beta CDR3 regions. The study used the HTBI primer set for a first-round RT-PCR of the TCR CDR3. Using its own MiXCR run on the multiplex PCR reads, TCRdb lists one record per CDR3 protein. In the table there are hundreds of thousands of distinct CDR3 sequences, 20% to 25% of which are singletons. Sequenced material: blood. The receptors originated from a man aged 25-45 years with Graves' ophthalmopathy.

This clonotype was recorded a few times. The chain carries TRBV12-3 or TRBV12-4 and TRBJ2-3; D might be TRBD2 (6 bases). V dropped 3 bases and J dropped 1 base, with 8 bases sitting between them. The CDR3 is made up of 14 amino acids. CDR3 in amino acids: CASSFWEGTDTQYF. Written as DNA, the CDR3 is TGTGCCAGCAGTTTTTGGGAGGGCACAGATACGCAGTATTTT.

This chain links TRBV6-1 with TRBJ2-1; a possible D gene is TRBD1 (5 bases). This CDR3 comprises 15 residues. Trimming pared 5 bases from V and 2 bases from J, leaving 13 bases between. Germline V lookup: CDR1 MNHNS, CDR2 SASEGT. The CDR3, as DNA: TGTGCCAGCAGTCTCACAGGAAACACCTACAATGAGCAGTTCTTC. Its translation is CASSLTGNTYNEQFF.

V gene TRBV5-1 combines with J gene TRBJ2-2, with TRBD2 identical over 8 bases. Trimming cost V 4 bases and J 6 bases; bases outside gene matches: 2. This CDR3 spans 13 amino acids. Per germline, CDR1 SGHRS and CDR2 YFSETQ. This chain's CDR3 is CASSPAGAGELFF. The CDR3 DNA follows: TGCGCCAGCAGCCCAGCGGGGGCCGGGGAGCTGTTTTTT.

This clonotype was recorded at least ten times. V is TRBV2 and J is TRBJ2-3; no clear D gene. V lost 3 bases and J lost 2, with 9 bases in between. The germline V gene has CDR1 SNHLY and CDR2 FYNNEI. CDR3 length: 14 residues. The DNA for the CDR3 is TGTGCCAGCAGTGACGGTTCATACACAGATACGCAGTATTTT. It is translated as CASSDGSYTDTQYF.

The chain combines TRBV24-1 with TRBJ2-1; a possible D gene is TRBD2 (5 bases). The CDR3 has 13 residues. V was cut by 4 bases and J by 10 bases, with 13 bases left in between. CDR1 KGHDR and CDR2 SFDVKD come from the germline V gene. CDR3 DNA: TGTGCCACCAGTGACCTAAGAGGACTCGAGCAGTTCTTC. Its translation is CATSDLRGLEQFF.

This clonotype was seen only a few times. The chain is built from TRBV5-6 and TRBJ2-2; 10 bases map to TRBD2. This CDR3 is 15 amino acids long. V dropped 5 bases and J dropped 6; count of bases not matched to a gene: 7. Looked up from germline, CDR1 is SGHDT and CDR2 is YYEEEE. The CDR3 reads CASRPTSGKSGELFF. The CDR3 DNA sequence: TGTGCCAGCAGGCCTACTAGCGGGAAATCCGGGGAGCTGTTTTTT.

This clonotype appeared many times. This rearrangement joins TRBV27 to TRBJ1-5; D unresolved. Germline lookup yields CDR1 MNHEY and CDR2 SMNVEV (reference sequence). CDR3 length: 16 amino acids. Trimming took 3 bases from V and 1 from J, leaving 13 bases between them. DNA for the CDR3: TGTGCCAGCAGTTTGATGGACCCAGGCAGCAATCAGCCCCAGCATTTT. The encoded protein is CASSLMDPGSNQPQHF.

This clonotype was detected once. The J gene is TRBJ1-2, the V gene TRBV29-1; D uncertain. Germline V gene data show CDR1 as SQVTM and CDR2 as ANQGSEA. The CDR3 is made up of 13 amino acids. V shed 2 bases and J shed 0 bases, with 7 bases lying between them. The CDR3 bases are TGCAGCGTTGAATTCAGCTCTAACTATGGCTACACCTTC. It encodes CSVEFSSNYGYTF.